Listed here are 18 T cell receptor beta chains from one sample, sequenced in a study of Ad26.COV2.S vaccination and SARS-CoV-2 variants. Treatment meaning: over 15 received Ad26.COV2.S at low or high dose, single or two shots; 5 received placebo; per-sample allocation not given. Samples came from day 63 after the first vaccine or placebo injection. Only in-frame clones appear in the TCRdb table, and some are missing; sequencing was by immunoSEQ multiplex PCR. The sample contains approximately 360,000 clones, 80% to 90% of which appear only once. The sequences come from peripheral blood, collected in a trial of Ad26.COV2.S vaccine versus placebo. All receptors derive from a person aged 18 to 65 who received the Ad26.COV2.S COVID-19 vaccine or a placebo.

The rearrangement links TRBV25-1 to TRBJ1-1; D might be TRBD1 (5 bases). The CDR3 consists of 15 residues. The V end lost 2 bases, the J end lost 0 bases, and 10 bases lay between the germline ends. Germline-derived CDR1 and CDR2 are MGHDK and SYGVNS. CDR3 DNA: TGTGCCAGCAGTGAAGCAGGGACCGTGAACACTGAAGCTTTCTTT. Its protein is CASSEAGTVNTEAFF.

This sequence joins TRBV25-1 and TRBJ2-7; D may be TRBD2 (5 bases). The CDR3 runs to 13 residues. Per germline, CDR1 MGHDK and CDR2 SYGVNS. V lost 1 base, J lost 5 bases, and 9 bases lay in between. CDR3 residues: CASSEWSGHEQYF. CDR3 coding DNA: TGTGCCAGCAGTGAATGGAGCGGCCACGAGCAGTACTTC.

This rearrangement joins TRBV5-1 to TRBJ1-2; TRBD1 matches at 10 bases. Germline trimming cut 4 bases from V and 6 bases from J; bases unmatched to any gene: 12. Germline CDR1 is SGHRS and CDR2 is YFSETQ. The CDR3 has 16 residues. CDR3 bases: TGCGCCAGCAGCATCGTAAGTCCGGGACAGGGGCATGGCTACACCTTC. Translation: CASSIVSPGQGHGYTF.

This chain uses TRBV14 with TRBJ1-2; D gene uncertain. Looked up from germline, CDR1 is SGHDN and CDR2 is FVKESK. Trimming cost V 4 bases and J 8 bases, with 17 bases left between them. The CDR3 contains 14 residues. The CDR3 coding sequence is TGTGCCAGCAGCCGTACCATAACGGGTGACGGCTACACCTTC. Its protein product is CASSRTITGDGYTF.

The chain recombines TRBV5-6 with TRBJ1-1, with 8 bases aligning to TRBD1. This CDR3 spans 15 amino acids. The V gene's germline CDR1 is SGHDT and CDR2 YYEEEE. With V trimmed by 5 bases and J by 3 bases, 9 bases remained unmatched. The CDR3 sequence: CASSLRGRRDTEAFF. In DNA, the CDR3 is TGTGCCAGCAGTCTCAGGGGGCGCAGGGACACTGAAGCTTTCTTT.

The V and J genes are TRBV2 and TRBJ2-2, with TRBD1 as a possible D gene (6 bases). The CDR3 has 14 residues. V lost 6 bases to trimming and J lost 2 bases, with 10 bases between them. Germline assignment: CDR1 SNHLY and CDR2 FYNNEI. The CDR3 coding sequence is TGTGCCAGCAGAGACAGGCCCAACACCGGGGAGCTGTTTTTT. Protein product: CASRDRPNTGELFF.

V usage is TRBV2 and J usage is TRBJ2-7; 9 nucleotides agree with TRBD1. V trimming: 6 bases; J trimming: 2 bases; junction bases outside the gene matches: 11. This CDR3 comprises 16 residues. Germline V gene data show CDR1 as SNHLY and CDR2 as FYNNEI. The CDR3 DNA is TGTGCCAGCAGGCCCGGGACAGGGTCGAGACCCTACGAGCAGTACTTC. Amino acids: CASRPGTGSRPYEQYF.

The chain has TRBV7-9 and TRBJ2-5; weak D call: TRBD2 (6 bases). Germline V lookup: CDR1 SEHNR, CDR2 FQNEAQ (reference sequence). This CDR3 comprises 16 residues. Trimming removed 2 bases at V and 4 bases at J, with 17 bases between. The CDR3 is CASSLRGGGERETQYF. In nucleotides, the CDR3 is TGTGCCAGCAGCTTAAGAGGTGGAGGGGAGCGAGAGACCCAGTACTTC.

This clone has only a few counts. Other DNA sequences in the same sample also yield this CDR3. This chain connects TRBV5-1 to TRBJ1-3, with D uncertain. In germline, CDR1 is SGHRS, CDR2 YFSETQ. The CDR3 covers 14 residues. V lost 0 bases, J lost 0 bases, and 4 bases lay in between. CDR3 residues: CASSLAASGNTIYF. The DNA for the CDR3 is TGCGCCAGCAGCTTGGCCGCCTCTGGAAACACCATATATTTT.

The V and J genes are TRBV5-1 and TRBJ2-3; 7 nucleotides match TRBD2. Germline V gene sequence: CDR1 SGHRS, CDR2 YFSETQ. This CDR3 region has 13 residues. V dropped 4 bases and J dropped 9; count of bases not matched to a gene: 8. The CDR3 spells CASSPDGLGTQYF. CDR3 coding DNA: TGCGCCAGCAGCCCAGACGGACTAGGAACGCAGTATTTT.

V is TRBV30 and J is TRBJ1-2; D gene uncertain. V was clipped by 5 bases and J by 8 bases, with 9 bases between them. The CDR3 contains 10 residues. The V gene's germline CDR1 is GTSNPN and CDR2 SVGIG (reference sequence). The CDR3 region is CAWVPGGYTF. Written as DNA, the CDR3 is TGTGCCTGGGTCCCCGGCGGCTACACCTTC.

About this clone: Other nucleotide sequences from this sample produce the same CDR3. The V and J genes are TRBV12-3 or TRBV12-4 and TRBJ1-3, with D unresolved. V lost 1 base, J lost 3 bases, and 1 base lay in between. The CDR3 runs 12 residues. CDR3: CASSLGGNTIYF. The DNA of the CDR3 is TGTGCCAGCAGTTTAGGTGGAAACACCATATATTTT.

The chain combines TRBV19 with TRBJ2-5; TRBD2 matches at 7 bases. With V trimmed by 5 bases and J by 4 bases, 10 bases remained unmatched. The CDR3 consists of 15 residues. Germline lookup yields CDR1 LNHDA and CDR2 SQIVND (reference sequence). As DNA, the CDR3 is TGTGCCAGTAGTTTCTCGAGGACTAGGGGAGAGACCCAGTACTTC. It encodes CASSFSRTRGETQYF.

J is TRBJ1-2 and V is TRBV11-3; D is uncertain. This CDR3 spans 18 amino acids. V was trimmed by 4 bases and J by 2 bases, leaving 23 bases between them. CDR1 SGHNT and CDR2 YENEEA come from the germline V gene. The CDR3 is CASSSVIPGKIGNYGYTF. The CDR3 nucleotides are TGTGCCAGCAGCTCGGTTATTCCGGGGAAAATAGGGAACTATGGCTACACCTTC.

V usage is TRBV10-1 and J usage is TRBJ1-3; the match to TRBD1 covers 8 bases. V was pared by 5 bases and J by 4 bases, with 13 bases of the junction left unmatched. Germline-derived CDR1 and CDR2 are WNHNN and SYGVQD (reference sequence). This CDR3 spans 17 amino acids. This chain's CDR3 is CASSTGGSTFWGNTIYF. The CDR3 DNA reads TGCGCCAGCAGTACAGGGGGGAGTACTTTCTGGGGAAACACCATATATTTT.

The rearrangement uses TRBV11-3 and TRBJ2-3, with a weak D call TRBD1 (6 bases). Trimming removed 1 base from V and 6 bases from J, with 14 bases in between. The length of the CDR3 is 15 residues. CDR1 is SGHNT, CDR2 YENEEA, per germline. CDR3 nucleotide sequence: TGTGCCAGCAGCTTAGGGTTTCCTCAGGGGGATACGCAGTATTTT. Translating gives CASSLGFPQGDTQYF.

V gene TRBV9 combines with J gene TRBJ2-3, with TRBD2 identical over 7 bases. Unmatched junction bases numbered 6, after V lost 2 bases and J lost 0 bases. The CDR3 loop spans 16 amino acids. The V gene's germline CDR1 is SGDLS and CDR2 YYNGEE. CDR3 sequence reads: CASSVRLAESTDTQYF. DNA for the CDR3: TGTGCCAGCAGCGTCCGACTAGCCGAGAGCACAGATACGCAGTATTTT.

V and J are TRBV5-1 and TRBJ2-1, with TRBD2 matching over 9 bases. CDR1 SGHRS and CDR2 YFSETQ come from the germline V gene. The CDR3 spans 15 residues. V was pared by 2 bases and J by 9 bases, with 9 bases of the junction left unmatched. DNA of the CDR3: TGCGCCAGCAGCTTCGGGACTAGCTCCTACGGTGAGCAGTTCTTC. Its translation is CASSFGTSSYGEQFF. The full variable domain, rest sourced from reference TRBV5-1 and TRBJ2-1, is KAGVTQTPRYLIKTRGQQVTLSCSPISGHRSVSWYQQTPGQGLQFLFEYFSETQRNKGNFPGRFSGRQFSNSRSEMNVSTLELGDSALYLCASSFGTSSYGEQFFGPGTRLTVL.